The 21 T cell receptor beta chains in this list originate from one sample, sequenced in a study of T-cell memory formation after mild COVID-19. One entry per CDR3 protein, called by TCRdb with MiXCR from the 5' RACE reads. The repertoire includes almost 550,000 distinct CDR3 sequences, roughly 20% of them detected once, and approximately 12% sits in the top ten. The sample comprised PBMCs or a T cell subset sorted from them (not recorded which). The receptor source for this set is an adult woman who had mild COVID-19 (a few samples of this study predate the infection). Cell type and time point are not known.

The table lists this clonotype with a few counts. The gene calls are TRBV7-8 and TRBJ1-3; D is uncertain. Germline V gene sequence: CDR1 SGHVS, CDR2 FQNEAQ. The CDR3 loop spans 18 amino acids. V lost 0 bases and J lost 0, with 15 bases in between. The CDR3 coding sequence is TGTGCCAGCAGCTTAGCGCAAGAGGTGCTGGGCTCTGGAAACACCATATATTTT. It specifies CASSLAQEVLGSGNTIYF.

The sample holds a few counts of this clonotype. The chain carries TRBV7-8 and TRBJ1-1, with no clear D. The V end lost 2 bases, the J end lost 1 base, and 11 bases lay between the germline ends. Germline assignment: CDR1 SGHVS and CDR2 FQNEAQ. This CDR3 has 15 amino acids. CDR3 residues: CASSLTANPNTEAFF. DNA of the CDR3: TGTGCCAGCAGCTTAACGGCGAATCCGAACACTGAAGCTTTCTTT.

The chain uses TRBV7-6 and TRBJ2-7; 13 bases are a match to TRBD2. CDR1 is SGHVS and CDR2 is FNYEAQ in the germline V gene. The trim removed 4 bases at V and 3 bases at J, leaving 9 bases unmatched. The CDR3 runs to 17 residues. The CDR3 nucleotides are TGTGCCAGCAGCTCGACTCGGGGACTAGCGGGATTCTACGAGCAGTACTTC. It is translated as CASSSTRGLAGFYEQYF.

This clonotype occurred a few times. The V and J genes are TRBV4-1 and TRBJ2-1; D is unclear. Looked up from germline, CDR1 is MGHRA and CDR2 is YSYEKL. The V end lost 1 base, the J end lost 2 bases, and 15 bases lay between the germline ends. The CDR3 sequence is 17 residues long. The DNA of the CDR3 is TGCGCCAGCAGCCAAGGCGTTTCCCAAGAGGCCTACAATGAGCAGTTCTTC. The encoded protein is CASSQGVSQEAYNEQFF.

The chain links TRBV6-5 to TRBJ2-4, with D uncertain. This CDR3 comprises 16 residues. The germline V gene has CDR1 MNHEY and CDR2 SVGAGI. With 3 bases removed from V and 0 bases from J, the gap between germline ends came to 12 bases. CDR3: CASSYGQTLAKNIQYF. The CDR3 DNA is TGTGCCAGCAGTTATGGGCAGACTCTAGCCAAAAACATTCAGTACTTC.

The rearrangement uses TRBV18 and TRBJ2-3; 8 bases align to TRBD1. With V trimmed by 6 bases and J by 2 bases, 10 bases remained unmatched. CDR3 length: 16 amino acids. Germline CDR1 KGHSH, CDR2 LQKENI. The CDR3 DNA is TGTGCCAGCTCCCGCGGACAGGGTTATTACACAGATACGCAGTATTTT. It yields the protein CASSRGQGYYTDTQYF.

The CDR3 DNA reads as TGTGCCTGGAGTGTACTGGGAAGCAATCAGCCCCAGCATTTT. It codes for CAWSVLGSNQPQHF. J is TRBJ1-5 and V is TRBV30; D is unresolved. The V gene lost 0 bases and the J gene lost 1 base, with 7 bases spanning the gap. CDR3 length equals 14 residues. From germline, CDR1 is GTSNPN and CDR2 SVGIG (reference sequence).

The V and J genes are TRBV4-1 and TRBJ2-1; D is perhaps TRBD1 or TRBD2 (5 bases each). There are 16 residues in the CDR3. Trimming removed 4 bases at V and 2 bases at J, with 15 bases between. Germline loops: CDR1 MGHRA, CDR2 YSYEKL. The CDR3 region has the DNA TGCGCCAGCAGCCGATTAGAGGGGTCAGCCTACAATGAGCAGTTCTTC. The encoded protein is CASSRLEGSAYNEQFF.

This chain uses TRBV5-1 with TRBJ2-1; 13 bases line up with TRBD2. CDR3 length equals 18 residues. V gave up 4 bases and J gave up 8 bases; unmatched junction bases: 15. CDR1 and CDR2 (germline): SGHRS, YFSETQ. CDR3 nucleotides: TGCGCCAGCAGCCCAGAGAGGGGACTAGCGGGGCCTGTTTATGAGCAGTTCTTC. It specifies CASSPERGLAGPVYEQFF. The full variable domain, with the rest looked up from reference TRBV5-1 and TRBJ2-1, is KAGVTQTPRYLIKTRGQQVTLSCSPISGHRSVSWYQQTPGQGLQFLFEYFSETQRNKGNFPGRFSGRQFSNSRSEMNVSTLELGDSALYLCASSPERGLAGPVYEQFFGPGTRLTVL.

This clonotype was counted between two and nine times. The gene calls are TRBV5-1 and TRBJ2-1, with D tentatively TRBD1 (6 bases). This CDR3 is 14 amino acids long. Germline values: CDR1 SGHRS, CDR2 YFSETQ. Deletions cut 0 bases from V and 7 bases from J, with 11 bases between. Here the CDR3 DNA reads TGCGCCAGCAGCTTGGGGGCAGGGGTGAATGAGCAGTTCTTC. It specifies CASSLGAGVNEQFF.

The gene calls are TRBV27 and TRBJ1-2, with TRBD1 matching over 10 bases. Looked up from germline, CDR1 is MNHEY and CDR2 is SMNVEV (reference sequence). Trimming took 5 bases from V and 8 from J; bases not matched to a gene: 14. The CDR3 contains 16 residues. In DNA, the CDR3 is TGTGCCAGCAGTCCCGGTCCCCGGGACAGGGGAAGAGGCTACACCTTC. Protein product: CASSPGPRDRGRGYTF.

The rearrangement links TRBV5-1 to TRBJ1-6, with 8 bases aligning to TRBD1. The germline CDR1 and CDR2 sequences are SGHRS and YFSETQ. Trimming cost V 0 bases and J 9 bases; bases outside gene matches: 5. This CDR3 spans 15 amino acids. This CDR3 is CASSLAPDRGSPLHF. As DNA, the CDR3 is TGCGCCAGCAGCTTGGCACCCGACAGGGGTTCACCCCTCCACTTT.

This clonotype was detected only a few times. The J gene is TRBJ2-5, the V gene TRBV10-3; 10 bases are shared with TRBD1. The germline CDR1 and CDR2 sequences are ENHRY and SYGVKD. The junction had 3 bases not matched to a gene; V was cut back by 3 bases and J by 2 bases. The CDR3 consists of 15 residues. Here the CDR3 reads CAISELGQGQETQYF. The CDR3 bases are TGTGCCATCAGTGAACTGGGACAGGGGCAAGAGACCCAGTACTTC.

V usage is TRBV2 and J usage is TRBJ2-3; D not resolved. Looked up from germline, CDR1 is SNHLY and CDR2 is FYNNEI. V was cut by 4 bases and J by 2 bases, with 10 bases left in between. The CDR3 loop spans 14 amino acids. CDR3 DNA sequence: TGTGCCAGCAGTGCCCGAGACACCACAGATACGCAGTATTTT. This gives the protein CASSARDTTDTQYF.

The J gene is TRBJ2-7, the V gene TRBV6-5, with D possibly matching TRBD2 (5 bases). CDR1 is MNHEY, CDR2 SVGAGI, per germline. The CDR3 extends over 15 amino acids. V was shortened by 5 bases and J by 3 bases, with 17 bases between the two germline ends. The CDR3 DNA is TGTGCCAGCAGTGAGGGTCGGTGGTGGGGCTACGAGCAGTACTTC. It specifies CASSEGRWWGYEQYF.

The chain combines TRBV5-4 with TRBJ1-1, with 7 bases lining up with TRBD1. Germline CDR1 is SGHNT and CDR2 is YYREEE (reference sequence). This CDR3 comprises 15 residues. The V and J ends lost 4 bases and 7 bases, in that order; junction bases with no gene match: 13. DNA for the CDR3: TGTGCCAGCAGCGGCGGGGGACAGAGCACATTTGAAGCTTTCTTT. This encodes CASSGGGQSTFEAFF. Complete variable domain (other parts from reference TRBV5-4 and TRBJ1-1): ETGVTQSPTHLIKTRGQQVTLRCSSQSGHNTVSWYQQALGQGPQFIFQYYREEENGRGNFPPRFSGLQFPNYSSELNVNALELDDSALYLCASSGGGQSTFEAFFGQGTRLTVV.

This clonotype came up many times. The chain is built from TRBV4-3 and TRBJ2-5; 13 bases map to TRBD2. The germline CDR1 and CDR2 sequences are LGHNA and YSLEER. This CDR3 has 16 residues. V gave up 4 bases and J gave up 5 bases; unmatched junction bases: 7. The CDR3 DNA sequence: TGCGCCAGCAGCCGAGGACGGACTAGCGGGAGCGAGACCCAGTACTTC. This encodes CASSRGRTSGSETQYF.

V is TRBV27 and J is TRBJ2-2; maybe TRBD1 (6 bases). The CDR3 loop spans 17 amino acids. V was shortened by 6 bases and J by 4 bases, with 21 bases between the two germline ends. Germline assignment: CDR1 MNHEY and CDR2 SMNVEV (reference sequence). CDR3 amino acids: CASSQSSYGTFTGELFF. The DNA for the CDR3 is TGTGCCAGCAGCCAAAGCTCGTACGGGACATTCACCGGGGAGCTGTTTTTT.

In this sample, this clonotype turned up a few times. The genes are TRBV9 and TRBJ2-5, with 10 bases fitting TRBD2. This CDR3 comprises 16 residues. V was clipped by 0 bases and J by 2 bases; unmatched bases: 4. The germline V gene encodes CDR1 SGDLS and CDR2 YYNGEE. The DNA of the CDR3 is TGTGCCAGCAGCGTAGTAGCGGGGGGCCCACAAGAGACCCAGTACTTC. The encoded protein is CASSVVAGGPQETQYF.

The rearrangement uses TRBV5-1 and TRBJ1-2; no clear D gene. Germline V gene sequence: CDR1 SGHRS, CDR2 YFSETQ. The germline V and J ends were trimmed by 5 bases and 5 bases, with 25 bases remaining between them. This CDR3 has 17 residues. The CDR3 region has the DNA TGCGCCAGCAGGGATATTCGCCGGACGGACCATGGGTATGGCTACACCTTC. Encoded protein: CASRDIRRTDHGYGYTF.

This clonotype occurred many times. This rearrangement joins TRBV7-9 to TRBJ2-3, with 9 bases fitting TRBD2. Germline V gene data show CDR1 as SEHNR and CDR2 as FQNEAQ (reference sequence). J lost 2 bases, V lost 1 base, and 4 bases had no gene match. CDR3 length equals 16 residues. CDR3: CASSLGASGITDTQYF. In DNA form, the CDR3 reads TGTGCCAGCAGCTTAGGGGCTAGCGGGATCACAGATACGCAGTATTTT.